This T cell receptor (beta chain) came from a study of cytomegalovirus exposure and HLA in healthy donors. General observations from the study: At a 0.05 false discovery rate, a later analysis found some 18,000 TCR beta sequences to be associated with HLA alleles. Reports state that TCR beta sequences accurately predicted most subjects' HLA-A and HLA-B alleles. Later, an analysis found that common viral pathogens appeared to be linked with several of the most significant clusters.

This CDR3 has 15 amino acids. The germline CDR1 and CDR2 sequences are SGDLS and YYNGEE. Deletions cut 0 bases from V and 3 bases from J, with 10 bases between. This clone is a singleton in its sample. What it recognizes is unknown. 60 Vbeta and 13 Jbeta primers were used in PCR. Measured with immunoSEQ multiplex PCR; TCRdb has only the in-frame clones, and not every one. Counted here are roughly 140,000 clones, 84% occurring once; the ten biggest clones make up over 2%. Sequences were obtained from PBMCs. The clonotype was recovered from a boy between 2 and 10 years old in good health and CMV-seronegative. The chain uses TRBV9 and TRBJ2-1; D is perhaps TRBD2 (6 bases). The CDR3 region is CASSVGGALYNEQFF. CDR3 nucleotides: TGTGCCAGCAGCGTAGGCGGGGCTCTCTACAATGAGCAGTTCTTC.